Each of the 3 T cell receptor beta chains below was sequenced from the same sample in a study of cytomegalovirus exposure and HLA in healthy donors. The PCR made use of 60 Vbeta and 13 Jbeta primers. The data were produced by immunoSEQ multiplex PCR, yet TCRdb's version contains in-frame clones alone and is incomplete. In the table there are some 89,000 clones, around 85% of which are singletons. The sequencing sample was made of PBMCs. The receptors were sampled from a man in his forties or fifties in good health and CMV-seropositive.

The chain couples TRBV5-1 to TRBJ2-2; D not resolved. V lost 1 base, J lost 3 bases, and 7 bases lay in between. The germline V gene encodes CDR1 SGHRS and CDR2 YFSETQ. The CDR3 is 14 residues long. The CDR3 reads CASSLSFDTGELFF. CDR3 nucleotides: TGCGCCAGCAGCTTGAGCTTTGACACCGGGGAGCTGTTTTTT. Full variable domain (remainder filled in from reference TRBV5-1 and TRBJ2-2): KAGVTQTPRYLIKTRGQQVTLSCSPISGHRSVSWYQQTPGQGLQFLFEYFSETQRNKGNFPGRFSGRQFSNSRSEMNVSTLELGDSALYLCASSLSFDTGELFFGEGSRLTVL.

This chain joins TRBV5-6 and TRBJ1-6; 7 bases map to TRBD1. CDR3 length equals 15 residues. Per germline, CDR1 SGHDT and CDR2 YYEEEE. The junction had 8 bases not matched to a gene; V was cut back by 3 bases and J by 8 bases. Written as DNA, the CDR3 is TGTGCCAGCAGCTCCCGGACAGGCAGGGATTCACCCCTCCACTTT. Translating it yields CASSSRTGRDSPLHF.

Note on this clone: Other DNA sequences in this sample translate to the same CDR3. The chain links TRBV5-1 to TRBJ2-1; 10 bases are a match to TRBD2. J was trimmed by 5 bases and V by 0 bases; bases with no gene match: 2. Germline values: CDR1 SGHRS, CDR2 YFSETQ. The CDR3 extends over 15 amino acids. CDR3 in DNA: TGCGCCAGCAGCTTGGGGCTAGCGGGAGACAATGAGCAGTTCTTC. Protein: CASSLGLAGDNEQFF.